Listed here are 20 T cell receptor beta chains from one sample, sequenced in a study of shared clonotypes between healthy human individuals. Here immunoSEQ multiplex PCR was the method, and the copy in TCRdb shows in-frame clones only, minus some. The data show some 530,000 clones, with about 78% seen just once and about 12% held by the top ten. What was sequenced was PBMCs. The receptors were gathered from a woman in her thirties or forties in good health. Some clones in this sample may be carry-over from other donors' samples.

The chain employs TRBV10-2 and TRBJ2-1; D is perhaps TRBD2 (5 bases). The V gene's germline CDR1 is WSHSY and CDR2 SAAADI. The CDR3 is 13 residues long. V was pared by 5 bases and J by 10 bases, with 15 bases between. CDR3 in DNA: TGCGCCAGCAGTCGCGGGCCCCGGACCGAGCAGTTCTTC. Translation: CASSRGPRTEQFF.

This chain joins TRBV2 and TRBJ2-7; tentative D call: TRBD2 (6 bases). Trimming removed 6 bases from V and 5 bases from J, with 17 bases in between. The CDR3 runs to 14 residues. Germline CDR1 and CDR2: SNHLY and FYNNEI. CDR3 DNA: TGTGCCAGCAGCCGGGGAGGACTGGGCGACGAGCAGTACTTC. This encodes CASSRGGLGDEQYF.

J is TRBJ2-1 and V is TRBV5-1; TRBD1 matches 7 bases. This CDR3 is 13 amino acids long. The V segment lost 3 bases and the J segment 7 bases; nucleotides outside the gene matches: 4. Germline V gene data show CDR1 as SGHRS and CDR2 as YFSETQ. CDR3 nucleotide sequence: TGCGCCAGCAGCTCGGCCAGGGGGAATGAGCAGTTCTTC. This codes for CASSSARGNEQFF.

This sequence joins TRBV10-2 and TRBJ1-1; no reliable D call. This CDR3 has 13 amino acids. V was shortened by 5 bases and J by 2 bases, with 9 bases between the two germline ends. Germline CDR1 WSHSY, CDR2 SAAADI. CDR3 region: CASSPGVNTEAFF. As DNA, the CDR3 is TGCGCCAGCAGTCCCGGGGTAAACACTGAAGCTTTCTTT.

This clone was detected a few times. The chain employs TRBV13 and TRBJ2-1; D might be TRBD1 or TRBD2, each matching 6 bases. Trimming removed 3 bases from V and 2 bases from J, with 14 bases in between. Per the germline V gene, CDR1 is PRHDT and CDR2 is FYEKMQ (reference sequence). This CDR3 comprises 16 residues. The CDR3 is CASSLGGRTAYNEQFF. In DNA, the CDR3 is TGTGCCAGCAGCTTGGGGGGACGGACAGCCTACAATGAGCAGTTCTTC.

This chain joins TRBV28 and TRBJ2-1; D remains unclear. There are 13 residues in the CDR3. Trimming cost V 10 bases and J 4 bases, with 14 bases left between them. CDR1 is MDHEN and CDR2 is SYDVKM in the germline V gene. CDR3 nucleotide sequence: TGTGCCACGACTCCTGGCCTATACAATGAGCAGTTCTTC. This sequence encodes CATTPGLYNEQFF.

V is TRBV7-9 and J is TRBJ2-1; no firm D call. CDR1 and CDR2 (germline): SEHNR, FQNEAQ (reference sequence). The CDR3 sequence is 13 residues long. V was clipped by 2 bases and J by 8 bases, with 10 bases between them. CDR3 residues: CASSLRSVDEQFF. The CDR3 DNA reads as TGTGCCAGCAGCTTAAGGTCCGTCGATGAGCAGTTCTTC.

The chain combines TRBV5-1 with TRBJ2-1; possibly TRBD2 for D (5 bases). V shed 7 bases and J shed 0 bases, with 11 bases lying between them. This CDR3 is 14 amino acids long. Germline V gives CDR1 SGHRS, CDR2 YFSETQ. The CDR3 is CASGRGSSYNEQFF. As DNA, the CDR3 is TGCGCCAGCGGTCGGGGTAGCTCCTACAATGAGCAGTTCTTC.

This clone was found a few times. V usage is TRBV6-1 and J usage is TRBJ1-1, with D perhaps TRBD1 (6 bases). Germline V gives CDR1 MNHNS, CDR2 SASEGT. V shed 5 bases and J shed 5 bases, with 6 bases lying between them. The CDR3 is 11 residues long. The CDR3 loop reads CASSQGTEAFF. The CDR3 region has the DNA TGTGCCAGCAGTCAGGGGACTGAAGCTTTCTTT.

The V and J genes are TRBV6-1 and TRBJ1-1; D unclear. This CDR3 is built from 13 residues. Trimming took 4 bases from V and 3 from J, leaving 9 bases between them. From germline, CDR1 is MNHNS and CDR2 SASEGT. The CDR3 region has the DNA TGTGCCAGCAGTGTGTGGGGAGACACTGAAGCTTTCTTT. Translation: CASSVWGDTEAFF.

V gene TRBV6-4 combines with J gene TRBJ2-7; TRBD1 aligns across 7 bases. In germline, CDR1 is MRHNA, CDR2 SNTAGT. The V gene end was trimmed by 6 bases and the J gene end by 2 bases; junction bases not matched to a gene: 13. This CDR3 is built from 16 residues. The CDR3: CASRIHPGTVPYEQYF. The CDR3 DNA reads as TGTGCCAGCAGGATCCACCCGGGGACAGTCCCCTACGAGCAGTACTTC.

The rearrangement joins TRBV7-9 to TRBJ2-3; D is ambiguous. The CDR3 length is 15 residues. The germline CDR1 and CDR2 sequences are SEHNR and FQNEAQ (reference sequence). The V gene lost 2 bases and the J gene lost 2 bases, with 11 bases spanning the gap. The DNA for the CDR3 is TGTGCCAGCAGCTTATTTAGAGCCAACACAGATACGCAGTATTTT. As protein: CASSLFRANTDTQYF. The full variable domain, completed using reference TRBV7-9 and TRBJ2-3, is DTGVSQNPRHKITKRGQNVTFRCDPISEHNRLYWYRQTLGQGPEFLTYFQNEAQLEKSRLLSDRFSAERPKGSFSTLEIQRTEQGDSAMYLCASSLFRANTDTQYFGPGTRLTVL.

The rearrangement links TRBV18 to TRBJ1-4; no reliable D call. V was clipped by 2 bases and J by 4 bases, with 14 bases between them. This CDR3 has 16 amino acids. In germline, CDR1 is KGHSH, CDR2 LQKENI. In DNA, the CDR3 is TGTGCCAGCTCACCATCCGTGGCAGACCTTAATGAAAAACTGTTTTTT. This encodes CASSPSVADLNEKLFF.

This clone was detected many times. The chain has TRBV7-9 and TRBJ2-2; possible D gene TRBD2, 5 bases. The germline gives CDR1 SEHNR, CDR2 FQNEAQ (reference sequence). The V end lost 5 bases, the J end lost 3 bases, and 10 bases lay between the germline ends. The length of the CDR3 is 14 residues. CDR3 coding DNA: TGTGCCAGCAGCCAAGGACTCTACACCGGGGAGCTGTTTTTT. This encodes CASSQGLYTGELFF.

This clone showed up just a few times. The V gene is TRBV5-1, the J gene TRBJ2-3; TRBD2 agrees at 8 bases. Germline CDR1 is SGHRS and CDR2 is YFSETQ. CDR3 length: 16 amino acids. Unmatched junction bases numbered 4, after V lost 0 bases and J lost 1 base. The chain's CDR3 is CASSLGLAYGTDTQYF. The DNA of the CDR3 is TGCGCCAGCAGCTTGGGACTAGCGTACGGCACAGATACGCAGTATTTT.

The chain carries TRBV2 and TRBJ2-7, with D perhaps TRBD1 (6 bases). CDR1 and CDR2 from the germline V gene are SNHLY and FYNNEI. Trimming shortened V by 5 bases and J by 0 bases, and 8 bases separated the two germline ends. The CDR3 loop spans 13 amino acids. The CDR3 loop is CASSSDSSYEQYF. CDR3 sequence (DNA): TGTGCCAGCAGTTCGGACAGCTCCTACGAGCAGTACTTC.

V and J are TRBV2 and TRBJ2-1; 7 positions agree with TRBD2. The CDR3 totals 15 residues. In germline, CDR1 is SNHLY, CDR2 FYNNEI. The V gene end was trimmed by 9 bases and the J gene end by 4 bases; junction bases not matched to a gene: 12. Here the CDR3 reads CARGTIMAEYNEQFF. The CDR3 bases are TGTGCCAGGGGGACTATTATGGCAGAATACAATGAGCAGTTCTTC.

CDR3 protein: CASSLDRVSGYTF. In DNA form, the CDR3 reads TGTGCCAGCAGCCTGGACAGGGTTTCTGGCTACACCTTC. The chain uses TRBV5-6 and TRBJ1-2, with TRBD1 matching 8 bases. The J segment lost 7 bases and the V segment lost 4 bases, leaving 6 bases of the junction unmatched. The CDR3 is 13 amino acids. Germline CDR1 and CDR2: SGHDT and YYEEEE.

The V and J genes are TRBV4-2 and TRBJ2-6, with D possibly TRBD1 on 7 matching bases. V lost 4 bases, J lost 0 bases, and 13 bases lay in between. This CDR3 spans 17 amino acids. Germline V CDR1 and CDR2: LGHNA, YNFKEQ. The CDR3 sequence is CASSRGDSPSGANVLTF. The CDR3 DNA sequence: TGTGCCAGCAGCCGCGGGGACAGCCCCTCTGGGGCCAACGTCCTGACTTTC.

This chain joins TRBV5-1 and TRBJ1-3; perhaps TRBD1 as D (5 bases). CDR1 and CDR2 from the germline V gene are SGHRS and YFSETQ. The CDR3 length is 14 residues. Trimming stripped 2 bases from V and 8 bases from J, with 14 bases between. The CDR3 DNA reads TGCGCCAGCAGCTTAGTGGCAGGGAAGGACACCATATATTTT. Amino acids: CASSLVAGKDTIYF.